This TCR beta chain appears in the sequencing data of a study of tumor and adjacent non-tumor tissue in lung cancer. Study-level results: Higher tumor TCR diversity was associated with shorter survival. TCR diversity was significantly greater in tumor than normal lung tissue.

CDR3 length: 13 amino acids. Germline V gene data show CDR1 as SQVTM and CDR2 as ANQGSEA. Trimming at V came to 7 bases and at J to 8 bases, leaving 13 bases not matched to a gene. This sample's RNA came from whole unsorted tissue. This clonotype showed up just a few times. Its matching antigen is unknown. TCRbeta libraries were built with three rounds of nested PCR, modified from ARM-PCR. TCRdb called the multiplex PCR reads again in MiXCR, with one record for every CDR3 protein. Of around 200,000 distinct CDR3 sequences in the sample, about two thirds were seen once. The rearrangement uses TRBV29-1 and TRBJ1-2; 7 nucleotides align to TRBD1. The sequence was collected from a man between 60 and 75 years old with non-small cell lung cancer. The sequenced material came from lung tumor tissue. The CDR3 nucleotides are TGCAGCGCCCGCGACAGGGAGCTTTTCGGCTACACCTTC. Translation gives CSARDRELFGYTF.